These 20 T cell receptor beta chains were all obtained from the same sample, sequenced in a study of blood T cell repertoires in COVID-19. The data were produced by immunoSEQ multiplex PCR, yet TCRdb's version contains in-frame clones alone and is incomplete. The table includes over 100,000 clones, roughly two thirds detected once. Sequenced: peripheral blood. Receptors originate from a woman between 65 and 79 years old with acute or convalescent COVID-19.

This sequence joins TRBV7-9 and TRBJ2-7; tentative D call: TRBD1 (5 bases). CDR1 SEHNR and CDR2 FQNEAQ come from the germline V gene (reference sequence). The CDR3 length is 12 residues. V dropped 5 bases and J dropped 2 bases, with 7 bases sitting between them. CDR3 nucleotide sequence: TGTGCCAGCAGCCTGGACACCTACGAGCAGTACTTC. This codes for CASSLDTYEQYF. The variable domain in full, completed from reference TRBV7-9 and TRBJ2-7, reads DTGVSQNPRHKITKRGQNVTFRCDPISEHNRLYWYRQTLGQGPEFLTYFQNEAQLEKSRLLSDRFSAERPKGSFSTLEIQRTEQGDSAMYLCASSLDTYEQYFGPGTRLTVT.

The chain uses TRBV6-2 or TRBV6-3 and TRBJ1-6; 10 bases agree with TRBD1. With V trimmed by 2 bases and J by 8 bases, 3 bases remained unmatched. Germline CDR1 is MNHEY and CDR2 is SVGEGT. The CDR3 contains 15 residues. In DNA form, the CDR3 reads TGTGCCAGCAGTTACAGGGGGACAGGGGATTCACCCCTCCACTTT. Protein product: CASSYRGTGDSPLHF.

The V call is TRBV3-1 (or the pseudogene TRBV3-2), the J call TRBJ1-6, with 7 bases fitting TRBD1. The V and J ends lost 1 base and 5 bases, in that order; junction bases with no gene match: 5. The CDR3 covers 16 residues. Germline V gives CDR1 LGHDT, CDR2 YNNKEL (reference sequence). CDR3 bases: TGTGCCAGCAGCCAAGTCTTGGGACAGAATAATTCACCCCTCCACTTT. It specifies CASSQVLGQNNSPLHF.

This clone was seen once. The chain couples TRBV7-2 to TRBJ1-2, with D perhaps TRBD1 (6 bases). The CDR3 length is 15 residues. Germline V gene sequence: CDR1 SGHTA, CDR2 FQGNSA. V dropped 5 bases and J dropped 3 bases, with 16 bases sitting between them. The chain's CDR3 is CASSATHRADYGYTF. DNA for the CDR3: TGTGCCAGCAGCGCAACCCACAGGGCCGACTATGGCTACACCTTC.

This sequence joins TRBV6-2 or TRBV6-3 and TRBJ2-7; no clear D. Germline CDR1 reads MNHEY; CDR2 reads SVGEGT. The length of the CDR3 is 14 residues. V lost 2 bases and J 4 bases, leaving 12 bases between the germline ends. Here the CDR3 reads CASSYPQVDYEQYF. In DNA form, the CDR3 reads TGTGCCAGCAGTTACCCCCAGGTTGATTACGAGCAGTACTTC.

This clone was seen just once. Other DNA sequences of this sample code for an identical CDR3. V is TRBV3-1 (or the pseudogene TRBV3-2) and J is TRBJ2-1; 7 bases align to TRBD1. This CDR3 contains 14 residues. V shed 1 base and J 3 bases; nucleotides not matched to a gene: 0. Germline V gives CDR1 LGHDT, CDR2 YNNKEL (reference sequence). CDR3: CASSQGTGYNEQFF. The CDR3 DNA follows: TGTGCCAGCAGCCAAGGGACAGGCTACAATGAGCAGTTCTTC.

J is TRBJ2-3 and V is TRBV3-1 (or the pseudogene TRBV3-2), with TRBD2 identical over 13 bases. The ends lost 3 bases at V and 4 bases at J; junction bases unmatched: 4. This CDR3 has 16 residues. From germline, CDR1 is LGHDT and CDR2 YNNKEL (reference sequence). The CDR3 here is CASSHGLAGDADTQYF. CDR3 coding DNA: TGTGCCAGCAGCCACGGACTAGCGGGGGACGCAGATACGCAGTATTTT.

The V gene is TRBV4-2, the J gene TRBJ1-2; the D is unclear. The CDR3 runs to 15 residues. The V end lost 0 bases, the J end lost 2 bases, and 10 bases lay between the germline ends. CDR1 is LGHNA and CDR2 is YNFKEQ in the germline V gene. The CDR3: CASSQEREGNYGYTF. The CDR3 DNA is TGTGCCAGCAGCCAAGAGCGGGAGGGAAACTATGGCTACACCTTC.

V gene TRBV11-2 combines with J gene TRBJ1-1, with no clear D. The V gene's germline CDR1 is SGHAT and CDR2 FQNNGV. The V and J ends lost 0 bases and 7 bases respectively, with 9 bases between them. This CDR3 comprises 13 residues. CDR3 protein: CASSLDGVIEAFF. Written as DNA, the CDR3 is TGTGCCAGCAGCTTAGACGGAGTGATTGAAGCTTTCTTT.

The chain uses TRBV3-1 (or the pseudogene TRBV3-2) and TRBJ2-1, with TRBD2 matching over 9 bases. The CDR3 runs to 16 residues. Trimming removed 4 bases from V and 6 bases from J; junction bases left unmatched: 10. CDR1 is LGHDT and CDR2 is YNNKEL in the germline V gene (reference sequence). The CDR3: CASSPRWASGINEQFF. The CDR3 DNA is TGTGCCAGCAGCCCTCGTTGGGCTAGCGGGATCAATGAGCAGTTCTTC.

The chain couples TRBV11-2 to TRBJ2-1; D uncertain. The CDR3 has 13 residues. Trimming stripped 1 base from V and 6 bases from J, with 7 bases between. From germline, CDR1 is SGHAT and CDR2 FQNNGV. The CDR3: CASSLAGINEQFF. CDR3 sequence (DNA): TGTGCCAGCAGCTTAGCAGGTATCAATGAGCAGTTCTTC.

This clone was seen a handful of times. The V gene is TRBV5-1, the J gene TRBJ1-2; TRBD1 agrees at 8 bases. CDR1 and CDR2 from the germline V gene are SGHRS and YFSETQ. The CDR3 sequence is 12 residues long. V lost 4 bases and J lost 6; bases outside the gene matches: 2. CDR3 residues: CASSTGQDGYTF. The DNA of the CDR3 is TGCGCCAGCAGCACGGGACAGGATGGCTACACCTTC.

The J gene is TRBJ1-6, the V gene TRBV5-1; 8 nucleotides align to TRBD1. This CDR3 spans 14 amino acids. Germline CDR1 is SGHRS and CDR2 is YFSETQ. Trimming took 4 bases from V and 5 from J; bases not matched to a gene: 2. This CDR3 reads CASSRTGNNSPLHF. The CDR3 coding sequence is TGCGCCAGCAGCAGGACAGGGAATAATTCACCCCTCCACTTT.

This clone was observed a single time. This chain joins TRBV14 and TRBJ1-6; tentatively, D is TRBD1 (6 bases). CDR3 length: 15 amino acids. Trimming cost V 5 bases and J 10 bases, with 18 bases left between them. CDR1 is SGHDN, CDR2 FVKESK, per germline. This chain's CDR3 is CASSAVQGRGSPLHF. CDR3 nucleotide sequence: TGTGCCAGCAGCGCGGTTCAGGGGCGAGGGTCACCCCTCCACTTT.

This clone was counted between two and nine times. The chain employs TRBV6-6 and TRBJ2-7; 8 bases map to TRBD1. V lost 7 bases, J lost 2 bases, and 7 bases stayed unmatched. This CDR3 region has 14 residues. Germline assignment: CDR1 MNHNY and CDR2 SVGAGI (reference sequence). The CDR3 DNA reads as TGTGCCAGCACTGGACAGGGATTCGCCTACGAGCAGTACTTC. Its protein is CASTGQGFAYEQYF.

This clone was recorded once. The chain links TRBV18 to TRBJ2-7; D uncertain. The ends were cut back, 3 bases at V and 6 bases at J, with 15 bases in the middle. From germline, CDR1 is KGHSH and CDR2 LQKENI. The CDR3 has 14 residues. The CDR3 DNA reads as TGTGCCAGCTCACCCCCGGGTCCAAGAGGCGAGCAGTACTTC. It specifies CASSPPGPRGEQYF.

In DNA form, the CDR3 reads TGTGCCAGCAGCTCAACGAACTCTAATGAAAAACTGTTTTTT. It translates to CASSSTNSNEKLFF. This chain joins TRBV7-9 and TRBJ1-4; no clear D. The V end was cut by 4 bases, the J end by 3 bases, with 9 bases between. Per germline, CDR1 SEHNR and CDR2 FQNEAQ (reference sequence). The CDR3 sequence is 14 residues long.

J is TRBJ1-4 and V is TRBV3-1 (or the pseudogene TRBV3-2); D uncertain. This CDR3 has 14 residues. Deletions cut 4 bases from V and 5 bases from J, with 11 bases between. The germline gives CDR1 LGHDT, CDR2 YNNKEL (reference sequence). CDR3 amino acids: CASSPRVLNEKLFF. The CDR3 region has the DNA TGTGCCAGCAGCCCCCGGGTTCTGAATGAAAAACTGTTTTTT.

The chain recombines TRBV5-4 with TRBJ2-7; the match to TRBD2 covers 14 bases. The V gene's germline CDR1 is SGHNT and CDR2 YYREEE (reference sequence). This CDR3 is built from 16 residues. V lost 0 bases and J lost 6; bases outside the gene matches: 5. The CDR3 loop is CASSLGLGTSGSEQYF. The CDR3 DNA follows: TGTGCCAGCAGCTTGGGGCTGGGGACTAGCGGGAGCGAGCAGTACTTC. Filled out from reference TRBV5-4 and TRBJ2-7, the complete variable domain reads ETGVTQSPTHLIKTRGQQVTLRCSSQSGHNTVSWYQQALGQGPQFIFQYYREEENGRGNFPPRFSGLQFPNYSSELNVNALELDDSALYLCASSLGLGTSGSEQYFGPGTRLTVT.

The CDR3 nucleotides are TGTGCCAGCATCAGGACAGTTAATATCTCTGGGGCCAACGTCCTGACTTTC. Translated, it gives CASIRTVNISGANVLTF. This chain links TRBV5-6 with TRBJ2-6, with D possibly matching TRBD1 (6 bases). CDR3 size: 17 residues. CDR1 is SGHDT and CDR2 is YYEEEE in the germline V gene. The V end lost 6 bases, the J end lost 0 bases, and 16 bases lay between the germline ends.